The 22 T cell receptor beta chains presented below share a single source sample, sequenced in a study of identical twins' blood T cells. TCRdb re-analysed the 5' RACE reads in MiXCR, keeping a single row per CDR3 protein. The sample consists of a few hundred thousand distinct CDR3 sequences, 25% to 35% of them appearing once. The sequenced sample consisted of PBMCs. Receptors originate from a woman between 18 and 49 years old in good health.

V usage is TRBV3-1 and J usage is TRBJ1-1, with D unresolved. V was pared by 2 bases and J by 3 bases, with 10 bases between. CDR3 length equals 14 residues. Germline values: CDR1 LGHDT, CDR2 YNNKEL (reference sequence). The CDR3 protein is CASSQSGVDTEAFF. The CDR3 nucleotides are TGTGCCAGCAGCCAATCGGGCGTTGACACTGAAGCTTTCTTT.

V and J are TRBV5-6 and TRBJ2-1, with no clear D. There are 14 residues in the CDR3. V was trimmed by 5 bases and J by 2 bases, leaving 11 bases between them. CDR1 and CDR2 (germline): SGHDT, YYEEEE. The CDR3 region has the DNA TGTGCCAGCAGTGGAGACTCCACCTACAATGAGCAGTTCTTC. Its protein product is CASSGDSTYNEQFF.

The chain has TRBV7-2 and TRBJ2-7, with 11 bases fitting TRBD2. Germline V gene data show CDR1 as SGHTA and CDR2 as FQGNSA. CDR3 length equals 19 residues. J was trimmed by 3 bases and V by 3 bases; bases with no gene match: 16. CDR3 in DNA: TGTGCCAGCAGCTTCCGACTAGCGGGGATTAAAATGAACCTCTACGAGCAGTACTTC. It yields the protein CASSFRLAGIKMNLYEQYF.

In this sample, this clonotype turned up many times. The rearrangement joins TRBV5-1 to TRBJ1-1, with D tentatively TRBD1 (5 bases). Trimming stripped 7 bases from V and 3 bases from J, with 13 bases between. The CDR3 covers 13 residues. CDR1 is SGHRS, CDR2 YFSETQ, per germline. CDR3 nucleotides: TGCGCCAGCCGATTACCAGGGTACACTGAAGCTTTCTTT. This translates into CASRLPGYTEAFF. Together with reference TRBV5-1 and TRBJ1-1, the CDR3 gives the full variable domain: KAGVTQTPRYLIKTRGQQVTLSCSPISGHRSVSWYQQTPGQGLQFLFEYFSETQRNKGNFPGRFSGRQFSNSRSEMNVSTLELGDSALYLCASRLPGYTEAFFGQGTRLTVV.

Ten or more counts support this clonotype. The J gene is TRBJ1-4, the V gene TRBV29-1; D unclear. Germline V gene data show CDR1 as SQVTM and CDR2 as ANQGSEA. Trimming removed 1 base at V and 8 bases at J, with 8 bases between. This CDR3 spans 12 amino acids. CDR3 in DNA: TGCAGCGTTGAAGGGGAGAGAGAAAAACTGTTTTTT. Protein product: CSVEGEREKLFF.

The chain combines TRBV6-6 with TRBJ1-2, with D tentatively TRBD1 (5 bases). Germline CDR1 MNHNY, CDR2 SVGAGI (reference sequence). The V gene lost 0 bases and the J gene lost 4 bases, with 9 bases spanning the gap. CDR3 length: 14 amino acids. The CDR3 nucleotides read TGTGCCAGCAGTTACTCGTACGGGGGCTATGGCTACACCTTC. Its protein product is CASSYSYGGYGYTF.

V usage is TRBV29-1 and J usage is TRBJ1-1, with TRBD1 as a possible D gene (6 bases). Trimming pared 7 bases from V and 8 bases from J, leaving 14 bases between. Germline CDR1 SQVTM, CDR2 ANQGSEA. This CDR3 is 11 amino acids long. The CDR3 bases are TGCAGCGCAGTACGGGGGGCCGAAGCTTTCTTT. As protein: CSAVRGAEAFF. The whole variable domain, filled in from reference TRBV29-1 and TRBJ1-1, reads SAVISQKPSRDICQRGTSLTIQCQVDSQVTMMFWYRQQPGQSLTLIATANQGSEATYESGFVIDKFPISRPNLTFSTLTVSNMSPEDSSIYLCSAVRGAEAFFGQGTRLTVV.

This clonotype was counted only a few times. V is TRBV11-2 and J is TRBJ2-1; 7 bases are shared with TRBD2. V was pared by 8 bases and J by 0 bases, with 7 bases of the junction left unmatched. Germline assignment: CDR1 SGHAT and CDR2 FQNNGV. CDR3 length: 15 amino acids. The CDR3 spells CASGSGGSSYNEQFF. CDR3 sequence (DNA): TGTGCCAGCGGATCGGGAGGCAGCTCCTACAATGAGCAGTTCTTC. The variable domain in full, completed from reference TRBV11-2 and TRBJ2-1, reads EAGVAQSPRYKIIEKRQSVAFWCNPISGHATLYWYQQILGQGPKLLIQFQNNGVVDDSQLPKDRFSAERLKGVDSTLKIQPAKLEDSAVYLCASGSGGSSYNEQFFGPGTRLTVL.

The sample holds a few counts of this clonotype. J is TRBJ1-2 and V is TRBV5-6, with D uncertain. Trimming shortened V by 0 bases and J by 6 bases, and 6 bases separated the two germline ends. CDR1 is SGHDT and CDR2 is YYEEEE in the germline V gene. The CDR3 loop spans 12 amino acids. CDR3 sequence reads: CASSLEVNGYTF. The DNA of the CDR3 is TGTGCCAGCAGCTTGGAGGTAAATGGCTACACCTTC.

Of note for this clonotype: A junction boundary mismatches the germline segment, possibly from a read error. The rearrangement uses TRBV29-1 and TRBJ2-2; the D gene is possibly TRBD2 (5 bases). The CDR3 loop spans 11 amino acids. Germline CDR1 reads SQVTM; CDR2 reads ANQGSEA. CDR3 nucleotides: TGCAGCGTTCGTAACACCGGGGTGCTGTTTTTT. Translating it yields CSVRNTGVLFF.

This clonotype was counted only a few times. This rearrangement joins TRBV12-3 or TRBV12-4 to TRBJ1-4; 12 nucleotides line up with TRBD1. This CDR3 is 15 amino acids long. The trim removed 4 bases at V and 10 bases at J, leaving 7 bases unmatched. CDR3 residues: CASSSRGTGGGKLFF. CDR3 sequence (DNA): TGTGCCAGCAGTTCCCGAGGGACAGGGGGCGGAAAACTGTTTTTT.

This clonotype has only a few counts. The chain combines TRBV5-5 with TRBJ2-2; 7 bases are a match to TRBD2. This CDR3 is 15 amino acids long. CDR1 is SGHKS and CDR2 is YYEKEE in the germline V gene (reference sequence). V trimming: 1 base; J trimming: 3 bases; junction bases outside the gene matches: 3. The CDR3 DNA follows: TGTGCCAGCAGCTTGAGCGGGACCTACACCGGGGAGCTGTTTTTT. This encodes CASSLSGTYTGELFF.

This clonotype was observed a few times. This chain links TRBV29-1 with TRBJ2-7; D tentatively reads TRBD1 or TRBD2 (6 bases each). V lost 4 bases and J 3 bases, leaving 10 bases between the germline ends. Germline CDR1 and CDR2: SQVTM and ANQGSEA. There are 12 residues in the CDR3. This chain's CDR3 is CSVVQGGYEQYF. The CDR3, as DNA: TGCAGCGTTGTACAGGGAGGCTACGAGCAGTACTTC.

This clonotype has ten or more counts. This sequence joins TRBV4-3 and TRBJ2-1; D is ambiguous. Between the trimmed V and J ends, which lost 1 base and 0 bases, there was a span of 7 bases. The CDR3 is 15 amino acids. Germline V gene lookup returns CDR1 LGHNA and CDR2 YSLEER. Here the CDR3 reads CASSQGSISYNEQFF. CDR3 sequence (DNA): TGCGCCAGCAGCCAAGGGAGCATCTCCTACAATGAGCAGTTCTTC.

This clonotype came up a few times. The chain has TRBV5-1 and TRBJ2-4; D may be TRBD1 (5 bases). Germline loops: CDR1 SGHRS, CDR2 YFSETQ. V gave up 3 bases and J gave up 2 bases, with 12 bases separating them. CDR3 length equals 15 residues. DNA of the CDR3: TGCGCCAGCAGCTGGGGCGGATCTACCAAAAACATTCAGTACTTC. This gives the protein CASSWGGSTKNIQYF.

The V call is TRBV24-1, the J call TRBJ1-5; D not resolved. V was clipped by 1 base and J by 6 bases, with 9 bases between them. The germline gives CDR1 KGHDR, CDR2 SFDVKD. The length of the CDR3 is 14 residues. CDR3 loop: CATSDLKGSQPQHF. CDR3 nucleotides: TGTGCCACCAGTGATTTAAAAGGGAGTCAGCCCCAGCATTTT.

There are a few counts of this clonotype. The chain joins TRBV29-1 to TRBJ1-3, with D hard to call. Trimming left V 4 bases short and J 0 bases short, with 13 bases between. Germline lookup yields CDR1 SQVTM and CDR2 ANQGSEA. The CDR3 runs to 15 residues. CDR3 protein: CSVVGVSPSGNTIYF. The DNA of the CDR3 is TGCAGCGTTGTTGGCGTTTCCCCCTCTGGAAACACCATATATTTT.

This rearrangement joins TRBV9 to TRBJ2-3; D may be TRBD2 (6 bases). V lost 0 bases, J lost 2 bases, and 13 bases lay in between. The CDR3 has 16 amino acids. The germline V gene has CDR1 SGDLS and CDR2 YYNGEE. This CDR3 reads CASSVGLSGYTDTQYF. For the CDR3, the DNA is TGTGCCAGCAGCGTAGGTCTTAGCGGCTACACAGATACGCAGTATTTT.

This clonotype was seen only a few times. V is TRBV20-1 and J is TRBJ2-7, with D tentatively TRBD2 (5 bases). V was pared by 4 bases and J by 2 bases, with 12 bases between. This CDR3 has 13 amino acids. Germline V gene data show CDR1 as DFQATT and CDR2 as SNEGSKA (reference sequence). The CDR3 region has the DNA TGCAGTGCTACTAGGACTGGAACCTACGAGCAGTACTTC. Its protein product is CSATRTGTYEQYF.

This clonotype showed up just once. The junction departs from germline at one end; a sequencing error may be responsible. This rearrangement joins TRBV3-1 to TRBJ1-2; D remains unclear. The CDR3 sequence is 16 residues long. Germline V gene data show CDR1 as LGHDT and CDR2 as YNNKEL (reference sequence). CDR3 loop: CACSQGSGGSRYGYTF. The CDR3 DNA reads TGTGCCTGCAGCCAAGGGTCAGGCGGATCGCGCTATGGCTACACCTTC.

J is TRBJ2-1 and V is TRBV7-9, with 10 bases fitting TRBD2. The CDR3 extends over 15 amino acids. Trimming took 1 base from V and 6 from J; bases not matched to a gene: 3. Germline-derived CDR1 and CDR2 are SEHNR and FQNEAQ (reference sequence). The CDR3 DNA sequence: TGTGCCAGCAGCTTAGAACTAGCGGGGCTCAATGAGCAGTTCTTC. The encoded protein is CASSLELAGLNEQFF.

This clonotype was seen a handful of times. The rearrangement links TRBV2 to TRBJ2-1, with 9 nucleotides matching TRBD1. From germline, CDR1 is SNHLY and CDR2 FYNNEI. This CDR3 has 15 amino acids. The V and J ends lost 3 bases and 8 bases, in that order; junction bases with no gene match: 8. DNA of the CDR3: TGTGCCAGCAGTGAGGTGGACAGGGGTAAGGATGAGCAGTTCTTC. Encoded protein: CASSEVDRGKDEQFF.